Reported below is one T cell receptor (beta chain). Its antigen remains unidentified. It has no much larger one-base neighbor in the sample; base qualities were not kept. The sample comes from a study of shared clonotypes between healthy human individuals (dated by TCRdb to the early 2020s). At the level of the whole study: The cohort comprised a couple of women and a few men aged 18 to 49 years. Leukapheresis yielded between about 0.85 and 9.5 billion PBMCs per donor. For each donor, three plates each were used for CD4 naive and CD4 memory, two plates were used for CD8 naive, and one plate was used for CD8 memory. Libraries were prepared and TCR repertoires were sequenced by different laboratories using diverse techniques, in order to increase sequencing depth and limit assay-specific biases. The study deeply sequenced blood TCR repertoires of five healthy adults to estimate repertoire size and the extent of clonotype sharing between individuals. Study-wide conclusions, independent of this receptor: Naive subsets generally had larger estimated clonotype richness than memory subsets did. Compared with non-shared clonotypes, clonotypes shared by all four sorted-subset donors had higher generation probabilities. Approximately 4.8% of naive CD4, 3.5% of naive CD8, roughly 2.4% of memory CD4, and around 0.4% of memory CD8 clonotypes were shared across several donors. The genetic and exposure-history diversity represented was limited by the small number of donors. Pairwise subsampling indicated that sequencing depth was expected to affect the degree of clonotype sharing among donors. Rarefaction of sorted-subset datasets indicated incomplete sequencing despite the large sequencing depth. Sampling was restricted to blood, and TCR repertoires in tissues likely differ from the TCR repertoires found in blood.

TCR CDR3 regions were amplified from genomic DNA by multiplex PCR using the deep immunoSEQ assay. Genomic DNA extracted from each cell subset was distributed evenly over all wells of several immunoSEQ 96-well plates, and each plate served as one replicate. For sorted subsets, about 220 ng of genomic DNA, equivalent to roughly 33,000 T cell genomes, went into each replicate PCR. Purified libraries were measured with a Qubit 3.0 fluorometer, size-checked on a Bioanalyzer 2100, and measured again with the KAPA Library Quantification kit. Each immunoSEQ 96-well plate was sequenced on its own single-read 150-cycle Illumina NextSeq 550 flow cell. The original methods were these. Because only junctional sequences without quality scores were contained in the immunoSEQ output, filtering matching that applied to full-length reads could not be performed. To assign V/J genes and CDR3, sequences were annotated using PyIR, a Python wrapper for IgBLAST v1.9, with IMGT germline references. Reads were removed for weak V/J assignments (E-value above 1e-6), missing CDR3, stop codons, out-of-frame junctions, or ambiguous translated residues. V3J clonotypes were defined as sequences sharing the same inferred V gene, J gene, and CDR3 amino acid sequence. Percentage overlap between repertoires was calculated by dividing the number of shared unique clonotypes by the size of the smaller repertoire. Richness of each repertoire was evaluated using RTK rarefaction, the Chao1 estimator, and Recon v2.1 estimates of unobserved clonotypes. Generation probabilities for all TCRbeta clonotypes obtained by the gDNA method from a few donors were computed using OLGA. TCRdb took this table from immuneACCESS and kept in-frame rearrangements with V and J called. Such tables lack part of the clones; where checked against another copy, unresolved V genes explain under half of the gap, and the rest is unexplained. From that table come the V and J calls and clone size; the DNA was used to work out D and trimming. The sample table records roughly 550,000 clones; roughly 95% of these occur just once. The ten largest clones represent less than 0.13% of the sample.

CD8 naive samples were CD45RO-negative cells positively selected for CCR7, giving a CD45RA+CCR7+ population that excluded TemRA cells. The donors were healthy, HIV-negative adults who had no recently reported acute infections or vaccinations. Every donor was a Caucasian adult residing in Nashville, Tennessee, USA. Blood was collected by leukapheresis, and PBMCs were isolated by Ficoll-Histopaque density gradient centrifugation and then cryopreserved in liquid nitrogen vapor phase. Analytical flow cytometry was used to check the purity and quantity of every magnetically sorted T cell population. Genomic DNA was isolated from every sorted fraction and measured by UV absorbance on a Nanodrop 2000c. This receptor was identified in a woman aged 30 to 39 in good health. The specimen was naive CD8+ T cells sorted from blood. According to the study, the label for this sample's cell subset or site signals: CD45RA+CCR7+.

The CDR3: CASSQAAKGTSGIGSNTGELFF. The sequence in DNA is TGCGCCAGCAGCCAAGCGGCTAAAGGGACTAGCGGGATTGGGTCGAACACCGGGGAGCTGTTTTTT. In this chain, TRBV4-1 is recombined with TRBJ2-2, with 13 central nucleotides matching TRBD2. Counted from cysteine to phenylalanine, this CDR3 has 22 amino acids. Only the CDR3 portion is preserved as DNA: 66 bases, with reading frame beginning at the first base. V loses 1 base at its end and J loses 0 bases; junction bases beyond the gene matches: 14. The germline V gene yields MGHRA for CDR1 and YSYEKL for CDR2.